These 8 T cell receptor beta chains came from one sample sequenced in a study of blood T cell repertoires in COVID-19. Using immunoSEQ multiplex PCR, the repertoire was profiled, and TCRdb retains in-frame clones only, with some absent. The table shows a few hundred thousand clones, with approximately 91% occurring only once. The sample comprised PBMCs or T cells enriched from blood (not recorded which). These TCRs come from a woman aged 60 to 75 who had recovered from COVID-19.

The chain is built from TRBV5-1 and TRBJ2-3; possibly TRBD2 for D (5 bases). There are 15 residues in the CDR3. The germline V gene encodes CDR1 SGHRS and CDR2 YFSETQ. Trimming took off 3 bases at V and 0 bases at J, with 11 bases between the two ends. The CDR3 here is CASSWTVLSTDTQYF. The CDR3 nucleotides are TGCGCCAGCAGCTGGACTGTCCTTAGCACAGATACGCAGTATTTT.

This chain connects TRBV5-1 to TRBJ1-4; D remains unclear. V shed 4 bases and J shed 0 bases, with 4 bases lying between them. Germline V gene lookup returns CDR1 SGHRS and CDR2 YFSETQ. The CDR3 is 13 residues long. CDR3 amino acids: CASSPATNEKLFF. The CDR3 DNA reads as TGCGCCAGCAGCCCCGCAACTAATGAAAAACTGTTTTTT.

The rearrangement joins TRBV9 to TRBJ1-2; tentative D call: TRBD1 (5 bases). Germline CDR1 SGDLS, CDR2 YYNGEE. Trimming cost V 1 base and J 4 bases, with 14 bases left between them. CDR3 length equals 15 residues. Here the CDR3 reads CASSVKRDVSYGYTF. CDR3 in DNA: TGTGCCAGCAGCGTAAAGCGGGACGTATCCTATGGCTACACCTTC.

The chain links TRBV2 to TRBJ2-6, with a possible D match to TRBD2 (5 bases). The CDR3 contains 14 residues. Trimming removed 10 bases from V and 0 bases from J, with 10 bases in between. CDR1 is SNHLY, CDR2 FYNNEI, per germline. The CDR3 DNA reads TGTGCCACATTGAGGGCCTCTGGGGCCAACGTCCTGACTTTC. Translation gives CATLRASGANVLTF. The full variable domain, in which reference TRBV2 and TRBJ2-6 provide the parts outside the CDR3, is EPEVTQTPSHQVTQMGQEVILRCVPISNHLYFYWYRQILGQKVEFLVSFYNNEISEKSEIFDDQFSVERPDGSNFTLKIRSTKLEDSAMYFCATLRASGANVLTFGAGSRLTVL.

The V and J genes are TRBV20-1 and TRBJ1-1; TRBD1 is a possible D gene (5 bases). Germline V CDR1 and CDR2: DFQATT, SNEGSKA (reference sequence). The V gene lost 6 bases and the J gene lost 11 bases, with 13 bases spanning the gap. This CDR3 is built from 10 residues. The CDR3 spells CSAPLGGAFF. In DNA, the CDR3 is TGCAGTGCGCCCCTGGGGGGGGCTTTCTTT.

The chain joins TRBV27 to TRBJ1-4; 7 bases align to TRBD1. The CDR3 length is 15 residues. CDR1 is MNHEY, CDR2 SMNVEV, per germline (reference sequence). V was clipped by 3 bases and J by 5 bases; unmatched bases: 6. The CDR3 DNA reads TGTGCCAGCAGTTTGGAGGGGGCGCGGAATGAAAAACTGTTTTTT. It codes for CASSLEGARNEKLFF.

This rearrangement joins TRBV30 to TRBJ1-2; TRBD1 aligns across 9 bases. V lost 1 base to trimming and J lost 2 bases; unmatched junction nucleotides: 5. Germline V gives CDR1 GTSNPN, CDR2 SVGIG (reference sequence). This CDR3 is 15 amino acids long. CDR3 DNA: TGTGCCTGGAGTGAACAGGGGGCGCCCAACTATGGCTACACCTTC. Translation gives CAWSEQGAPNYGYTF.

The V call is TRBV19, the J call TRBJ2-1; TRBD2 matches 7 bases. The CDR3 length is 14 residues. Germline V gives CDR1 LNHDA, CDR2 SQIVND (reference sequence). Unmatched junction bases numbered 7, after V lost 7 bases and J lost 4 bases. The CDR3 sequence: CASTTSNRYNEQFF. The CDR3 DNA reads TGTGCCAGTACGACTAGCAATCGATACAATGAGCAGTTCTTC.